The T cell receptor beta chain described here comes from a study of T cells in Graves' hyperthyroidism and ophthalmopathy. Study-level findings and limits: A 13 V-J signature model discriminated ophthalmopathy versus stable hyperthyroidism.

Trimming took 5 bases from V and 3 from J; bases not matched to a gene: 10. CDR1 and CDR2 (germline): SGHVS, FQNEAQ. This CDR3 is 16 amino acids long. Under 3 months was the duration of disease in ophthalmopathy patients, who also had a Clinical Activity Score of at least 3 and a NOSPECS grade of at least 4. Based on clinical symptoms, serum thyroxine and TRAb, thyroid ultrasound and orbital computed tomography, diagnoses were reached. The PBMCs had their origin in roughly 10 ml of fresh peripheral blood. TCR beta CDR3 regions were amplified from RNA. With the HTBI primer set, the TCR CDR3 went through a first round of RT-PCR. One entry per CDR3 protein, called by TCRdb with MiXCR from the multiplex PCR reads. The data hold about 610,000 distinct CDR3 sequences, with 14% to 15% observed a single time. In this sample, this clonotype turned up many times. Its antigen is unidentified.

This clonotype was obtained from a woman in her 40s with Graves' ophthalmopathy. The chain uses TRBV7-8 and TRBJ1-5, with 7 nucleotides matching TRBD1. The source material was blood. CDR3 sequence: CASSDPGTDYNQPQHF. DNA for the CDR3: TGTGCCAGCAGCGACCCCGGGACAGACTACAATCAGCCCCAGCATTTT.